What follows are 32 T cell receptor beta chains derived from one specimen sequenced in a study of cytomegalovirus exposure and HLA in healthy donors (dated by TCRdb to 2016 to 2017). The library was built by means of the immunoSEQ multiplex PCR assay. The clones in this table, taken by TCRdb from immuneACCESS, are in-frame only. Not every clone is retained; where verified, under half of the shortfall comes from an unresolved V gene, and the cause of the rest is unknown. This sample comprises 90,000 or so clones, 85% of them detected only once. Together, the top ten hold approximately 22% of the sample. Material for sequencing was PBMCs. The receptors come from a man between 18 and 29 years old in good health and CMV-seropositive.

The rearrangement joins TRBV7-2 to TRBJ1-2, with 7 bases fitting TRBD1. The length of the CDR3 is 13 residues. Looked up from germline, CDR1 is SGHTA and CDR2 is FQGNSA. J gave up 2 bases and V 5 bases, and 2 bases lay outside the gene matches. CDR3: CASSLGQNYGYTF. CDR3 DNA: TGTGCCAGCAGCCTGGGACAGAACTATGGCTACACCTTC.

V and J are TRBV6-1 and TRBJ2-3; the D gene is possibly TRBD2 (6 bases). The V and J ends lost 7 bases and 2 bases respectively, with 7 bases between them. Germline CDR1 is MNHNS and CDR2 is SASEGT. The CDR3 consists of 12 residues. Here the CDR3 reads CASTSDTDTQYF. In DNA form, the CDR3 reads TGTGCCAGCACTAGCGACACAGATACGCAGTATTTT.

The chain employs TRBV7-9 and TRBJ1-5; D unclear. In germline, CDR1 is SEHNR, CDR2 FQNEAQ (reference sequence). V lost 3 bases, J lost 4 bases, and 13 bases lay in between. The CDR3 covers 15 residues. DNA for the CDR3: TGTGCCAGCAGCTTCGGAGGGCAAGGGAATCAGCCCCAGCATTTT. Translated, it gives CASSFGGQGNQPQHF.

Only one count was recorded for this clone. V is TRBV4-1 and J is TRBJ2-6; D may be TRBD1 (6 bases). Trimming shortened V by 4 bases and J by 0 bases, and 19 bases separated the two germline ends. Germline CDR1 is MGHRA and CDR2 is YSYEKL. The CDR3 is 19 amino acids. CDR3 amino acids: CASSLRRTVSFSGANVLTF. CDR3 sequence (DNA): TGCGCCAGCAGCCTCAGGCGGACAGTGTCCTTCTCTGGGGCCAACGTCCTGACTTTC.

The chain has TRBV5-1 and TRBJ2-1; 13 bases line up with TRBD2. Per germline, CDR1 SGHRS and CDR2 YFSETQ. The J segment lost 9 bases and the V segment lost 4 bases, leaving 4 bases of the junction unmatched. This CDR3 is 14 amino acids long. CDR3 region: CASSAGLAGVEQFF. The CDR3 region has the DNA TGCGCCAGCAGCGCAGGACTAGCGGGAGTTGAGCAGTTCTTC.

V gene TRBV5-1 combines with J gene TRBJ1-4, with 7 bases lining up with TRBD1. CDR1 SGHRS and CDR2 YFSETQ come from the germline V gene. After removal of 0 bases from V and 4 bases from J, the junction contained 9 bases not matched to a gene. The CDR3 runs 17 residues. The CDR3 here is CASSLGGSTGDNEKLFF. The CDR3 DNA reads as TGCGCCAGCAGCTTGGGGGGGTCCACAGGGGATAATGAAAAACTGTTTTTT.

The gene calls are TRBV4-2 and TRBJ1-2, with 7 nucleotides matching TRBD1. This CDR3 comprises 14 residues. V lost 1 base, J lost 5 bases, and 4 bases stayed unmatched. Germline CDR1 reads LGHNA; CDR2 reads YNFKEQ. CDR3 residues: CASSQGGTEYGYTF. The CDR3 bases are TGTGCCAGCAGCCAAGGCGGGACAGAGTATGGCTACACCTTC.

The CDR3 nucleotides are TGTGCCAGCAGCCTCCCACAATACGAGCAGTACTTC. Translated, it gives CASSLPQYEQYF. The chain combines TRBV28 with TRBJ2-7; D unclear. This CDR3 has 12 amino acids. CDR1 and CDR2 from the germline V gene are MDHEN and SYDVKM. The V and J ends lost 6 bases and 4 bases respectively, with 10 bases between them.

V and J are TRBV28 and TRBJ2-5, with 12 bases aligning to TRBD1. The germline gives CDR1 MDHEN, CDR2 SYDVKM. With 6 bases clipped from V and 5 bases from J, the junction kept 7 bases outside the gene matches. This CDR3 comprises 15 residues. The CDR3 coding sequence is TGTGCCAGCAGAGGGGGGACAGGGGGCTGGGAGACCCAGTACTTC. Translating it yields CASRGGTGGWETQYF.

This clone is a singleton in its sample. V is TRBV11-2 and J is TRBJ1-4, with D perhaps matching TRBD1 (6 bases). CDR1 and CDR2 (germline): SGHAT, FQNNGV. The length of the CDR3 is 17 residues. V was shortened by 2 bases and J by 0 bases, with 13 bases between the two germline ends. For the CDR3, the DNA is TGTGCCAGCAGCTTATATGGGGGCGCAGCAACTAATGAAAAACTGTTTTTT. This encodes CASSLYGGAATNEKLFF.

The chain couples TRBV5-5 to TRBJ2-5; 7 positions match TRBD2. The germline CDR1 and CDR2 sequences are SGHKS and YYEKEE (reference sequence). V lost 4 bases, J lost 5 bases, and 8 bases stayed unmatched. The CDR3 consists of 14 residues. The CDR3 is CASSPAGEWETQYF. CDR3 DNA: TGTGCCAGCAGCCCCGCGGGAGAATGGGAGACCCAGTACTTC.

The CDR3 is CASSTLWGGEDSGANVLTF. DNA for the CDR3: TGTGCCAGCAGTACCTTATGGGGGGGGGAGGACTCTGGGGCCAACGTCCTGACTTTC. The rearrangement joins TRBV28 to TRBJ2-6; TRBD2 aligns across 7 bases. J was trimmed by 0 bases and V by 5 bases; bases with no gene match: 13. The CDR3 loop spans 19 amino acids. CDR1 and CDR2 (germline): MDHEN, SYDVKM.

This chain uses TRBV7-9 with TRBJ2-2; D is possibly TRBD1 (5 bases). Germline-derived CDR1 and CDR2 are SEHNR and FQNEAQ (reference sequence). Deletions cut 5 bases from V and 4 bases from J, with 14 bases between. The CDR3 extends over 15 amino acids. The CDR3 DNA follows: TGTGCCAGCAGCGAGGCGACAGCCGCCACCGGGGAGCTGTTTTTT. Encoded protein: CASSEATAATGELFF.

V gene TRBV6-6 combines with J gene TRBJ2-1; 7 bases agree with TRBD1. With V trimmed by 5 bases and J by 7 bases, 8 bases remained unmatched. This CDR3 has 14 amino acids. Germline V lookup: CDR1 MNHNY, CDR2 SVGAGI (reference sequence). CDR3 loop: CASSSRDSGNEQFF. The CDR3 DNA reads TGTGCCAGCAGTAGTCGGGACAGTGGGAATGAGCAGTTCTTC.

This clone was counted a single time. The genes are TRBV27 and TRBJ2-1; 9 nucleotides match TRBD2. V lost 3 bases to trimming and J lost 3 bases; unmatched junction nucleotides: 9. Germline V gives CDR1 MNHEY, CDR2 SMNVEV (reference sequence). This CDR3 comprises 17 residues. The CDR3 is CASSFRLAAPIYNEQFF. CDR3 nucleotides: TGTGCCAGCAGTTTCAGACTAGCGGCGCCGATCTACAATGAGCAGTTCTTC.

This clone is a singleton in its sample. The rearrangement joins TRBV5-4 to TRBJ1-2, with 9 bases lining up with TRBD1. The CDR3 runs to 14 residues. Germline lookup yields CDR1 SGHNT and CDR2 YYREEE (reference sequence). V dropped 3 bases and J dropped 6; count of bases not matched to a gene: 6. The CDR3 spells CASSSDRGLNGYTF. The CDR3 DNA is TGTGCCAGCAGCTCGGACAGGGGATTGAATGGCTACACCTTC. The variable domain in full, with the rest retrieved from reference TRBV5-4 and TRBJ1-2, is ETGVTQSPTHLIKTRGQQVTLRCSSQSGHNTVSWYQQALGQGPQFIFQYYREEENGRGNFPPRFSGLQFPNYSSELNVNALELDDSALYLCASSSDRGLNGYTFGSGTRLTVV.

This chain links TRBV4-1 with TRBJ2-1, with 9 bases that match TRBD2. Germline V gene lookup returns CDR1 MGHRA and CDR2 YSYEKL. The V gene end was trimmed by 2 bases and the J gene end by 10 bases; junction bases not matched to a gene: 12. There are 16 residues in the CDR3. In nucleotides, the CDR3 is TGCGCCAGCAGCCAACCTGGAGGCGGGAGGGCCCGGGAGCAGTTCTTC. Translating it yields CASSQPGGGRAREQFF.

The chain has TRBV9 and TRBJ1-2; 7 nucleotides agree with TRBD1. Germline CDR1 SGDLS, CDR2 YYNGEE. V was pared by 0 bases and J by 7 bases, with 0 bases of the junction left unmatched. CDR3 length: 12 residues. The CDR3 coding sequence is TGTGCCAGCAGCGTAGACAGGGGTGGCTACACCTTC. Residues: CASSVDRGGYTF.

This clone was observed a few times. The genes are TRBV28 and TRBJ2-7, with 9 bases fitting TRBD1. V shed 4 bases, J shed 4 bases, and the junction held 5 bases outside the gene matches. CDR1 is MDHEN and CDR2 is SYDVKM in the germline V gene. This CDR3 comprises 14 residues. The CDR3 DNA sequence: TGTGCCAGCAGTTCCGGGACAGGGCGATACGAGCAGTACGTC. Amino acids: CASSSGTGRYEQYV.

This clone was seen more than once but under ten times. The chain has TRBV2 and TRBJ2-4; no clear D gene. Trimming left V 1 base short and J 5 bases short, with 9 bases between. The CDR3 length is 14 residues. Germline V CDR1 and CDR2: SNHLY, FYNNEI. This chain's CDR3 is CASSEVGQENIQYF. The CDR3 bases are TGTGCCAGCAGTGAAGTTGGGCAAGAAAACATTCAGTACTTC.

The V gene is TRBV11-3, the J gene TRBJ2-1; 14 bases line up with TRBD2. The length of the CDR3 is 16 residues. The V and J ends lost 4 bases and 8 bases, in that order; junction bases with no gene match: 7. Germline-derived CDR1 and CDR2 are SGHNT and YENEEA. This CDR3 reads CASSSGTSGRGDEQFF. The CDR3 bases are TGTGCCAGCAGCTCCGGGACTAGCGGGAGAGGGGATGAGCAGTTCTTC. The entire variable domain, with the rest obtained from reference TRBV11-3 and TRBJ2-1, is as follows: EAGVVQSPRYKIIEKKQPVAFWCNPISGHNTLYWYLQNLGQGPELLIRYENEEAVDDSQLPKDRFSAERLKGVDSTLKIQPAELGDSAVYLCASSSGTSGRGDEQFFGPGTRLTVL.

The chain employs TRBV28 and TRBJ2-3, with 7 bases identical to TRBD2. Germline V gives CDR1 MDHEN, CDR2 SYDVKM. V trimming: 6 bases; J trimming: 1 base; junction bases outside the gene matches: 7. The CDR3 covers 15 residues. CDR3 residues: CASSPPAGGTDTQYF. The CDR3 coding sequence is TGTGCCAGCAGCCCCCCGGCGGGAGGCACAGATACGCAGTATTTT.

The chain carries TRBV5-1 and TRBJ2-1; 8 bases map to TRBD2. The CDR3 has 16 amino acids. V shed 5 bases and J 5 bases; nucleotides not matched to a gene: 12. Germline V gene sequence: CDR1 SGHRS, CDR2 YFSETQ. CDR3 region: CASRPSGTSIHNEQFF. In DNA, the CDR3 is TGCGCCAGCAGACCATCCGGGACTAGTATCCACAATGAGCAGTTCTTC.

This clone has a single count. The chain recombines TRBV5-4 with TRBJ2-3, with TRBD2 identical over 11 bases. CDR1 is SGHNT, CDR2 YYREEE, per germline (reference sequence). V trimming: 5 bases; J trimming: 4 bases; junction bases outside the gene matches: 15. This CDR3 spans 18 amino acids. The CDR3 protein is CASRPGVAGGPGADTQYF. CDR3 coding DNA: TGTGCCAGCAGACCGGGGGTAGCGGGAGGGCCAGGGGCAGATACGCAGTATTTT.

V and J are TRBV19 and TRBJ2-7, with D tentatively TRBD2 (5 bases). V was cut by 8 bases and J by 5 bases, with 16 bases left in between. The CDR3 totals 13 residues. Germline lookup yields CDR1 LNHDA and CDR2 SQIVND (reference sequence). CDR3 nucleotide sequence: TGTGCCAGTTCCAGCGGAAGGGAAGACGAGCAGTACTTC. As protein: CASSSGREDEQYF. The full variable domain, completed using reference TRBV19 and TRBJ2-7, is DGGITQSPKYLFRKEGQNVTLSCEQNLNHDAMYWYRQDPGQGLRLIYYSQIVNDFQKGDIAEGYSVSREKKESFPLTVTSAQKNPTAFYLCASSSGREDEQYFGPGTRLTVT.

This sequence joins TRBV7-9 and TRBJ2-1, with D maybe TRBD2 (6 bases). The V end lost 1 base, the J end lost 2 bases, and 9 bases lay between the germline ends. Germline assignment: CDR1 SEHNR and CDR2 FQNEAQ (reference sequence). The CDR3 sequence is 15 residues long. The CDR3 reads CASSLVGTPYNEQFF. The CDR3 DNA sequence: TGTGCCAGCAGCTTAGTTGGGACTCCCTACAATGAGCAGTTCTTC.

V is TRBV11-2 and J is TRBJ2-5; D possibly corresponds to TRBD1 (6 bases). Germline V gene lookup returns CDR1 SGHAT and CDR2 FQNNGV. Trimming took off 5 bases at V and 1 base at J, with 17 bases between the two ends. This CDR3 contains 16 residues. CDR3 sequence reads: CASSVRDNLAQETQYF. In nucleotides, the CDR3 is TGTGCCAGCAGCGTCCGGGACAACCTGGCCCAAGAGACCCAGTACTTC.

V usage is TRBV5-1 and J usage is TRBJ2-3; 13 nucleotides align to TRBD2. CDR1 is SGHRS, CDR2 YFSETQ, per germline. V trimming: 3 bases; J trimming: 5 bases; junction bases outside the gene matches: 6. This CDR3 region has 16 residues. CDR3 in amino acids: CASSSGLAGDRDTQYF. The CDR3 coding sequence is TGCGCCAGCAGCTCCGGACTAGCGGGAGATCGAGATACGCAGTATTTT.

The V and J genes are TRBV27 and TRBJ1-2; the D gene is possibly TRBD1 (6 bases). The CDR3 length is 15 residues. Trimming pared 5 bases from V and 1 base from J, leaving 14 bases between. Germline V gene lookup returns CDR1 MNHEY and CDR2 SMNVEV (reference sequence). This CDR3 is CASSPGAGLNYGYTF. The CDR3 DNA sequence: TGTGCCAGCAGTCCAGGGGCAGGACTTAACTATGGCTACACCTTC.

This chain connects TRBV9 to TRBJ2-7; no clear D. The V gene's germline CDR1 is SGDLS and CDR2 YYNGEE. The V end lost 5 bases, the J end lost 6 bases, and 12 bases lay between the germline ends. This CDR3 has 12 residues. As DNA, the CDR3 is TGTGCCAGCAGTTCACCGCCGGGCGAGCAGTACTTC. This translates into CASSSPPGEQYF.

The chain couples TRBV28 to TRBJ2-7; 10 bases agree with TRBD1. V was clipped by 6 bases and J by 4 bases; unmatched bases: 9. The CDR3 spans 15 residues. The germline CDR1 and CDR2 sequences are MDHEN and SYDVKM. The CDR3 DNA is TGTGCCAGCAGCCCACGCGGACAGGGGGAGTACGAGCAGTACGTC. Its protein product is CASSPRGQGEYEQYV.

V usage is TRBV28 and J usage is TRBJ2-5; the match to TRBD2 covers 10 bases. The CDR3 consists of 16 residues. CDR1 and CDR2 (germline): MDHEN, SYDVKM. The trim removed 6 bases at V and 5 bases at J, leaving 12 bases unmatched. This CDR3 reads CASRPGLAFRPETQYF. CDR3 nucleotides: TGTGCCAGCAGGCCGGGACTAGCGTTTCGGCCGGAGACCCAGTACTTC.